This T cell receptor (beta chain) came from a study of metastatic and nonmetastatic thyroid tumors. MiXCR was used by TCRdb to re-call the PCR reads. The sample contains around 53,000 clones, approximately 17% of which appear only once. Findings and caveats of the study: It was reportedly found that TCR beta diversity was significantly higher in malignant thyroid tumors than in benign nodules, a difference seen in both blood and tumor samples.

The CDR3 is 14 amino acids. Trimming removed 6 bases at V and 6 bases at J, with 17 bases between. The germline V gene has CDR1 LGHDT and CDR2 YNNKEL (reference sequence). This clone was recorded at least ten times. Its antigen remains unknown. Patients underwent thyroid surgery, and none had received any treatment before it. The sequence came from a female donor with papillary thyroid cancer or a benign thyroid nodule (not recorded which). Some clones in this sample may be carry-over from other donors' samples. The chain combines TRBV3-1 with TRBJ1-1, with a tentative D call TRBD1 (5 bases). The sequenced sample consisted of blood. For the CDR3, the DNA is TGTGCCAGCAGGGCCCGCGGGACGAGGGCTGAAGCTTTCTTT. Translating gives CASRARGTRAEAFF.